The 30 T cell receptor beta chains presented below share a single source sample, sequenced in a study of blood T cell repertoires in COVID-19. Assay: immunoSEQ multiplex PCR; the TCRdb copy retains only in-frame clones and omits some. The table has a few hundred thousand clones, approximately 89% seen once; the top ten hold roughly a tenth. Material for sequencing was PBMCs or T cells enriched from blood (not recorded which). These receptor sequences come from a woman in her thirties or forties who had recovered from COVID-19.

The rearrangement joins TRBV30 to TRBJ2-7; 7 positions match TRBD2. This CDR3 is built from 12 residues. J gave up 5 bases and V 4 bases, and 5 bases lay outside the gene matches. Germline V lookup: CDR1 GTSNPN, CDR2 SVGIG (reference sequence). The CDR3 spells CAWTQGGDEQYF. CDR3 sequence (DNA): TGTGCCTGGACCCAGGGAGGGGACGAGCAGTACTTC.

The V call is TRBV4-2, the J call TRBJ2-1; the match to TRBD2 covers 9 bases. The CDR3 spans 19 residues. Germline trimming cut 0 bases from V and 4 bases from J; bases unmatched to any gene: 13. Germline V gene data show CDR1 as LGHNA and CDR2 as YNFKEQ. The CDR3, as DNA: TGTGCCAGCAGCCAAGATGAAGTGCAAGGACTAGCGAGATACAATGAGCAGTTCTTC. Residues: CASSQDEVQGLARYNEQFF.

CDR3: CASRHRDRGGNEQFF. The CDR3 DNA is TGTGCCAGCAGACACCGGGACAGGGGAGGAAATGAGCAGTTCTTC. The V call is TRBV27, the J call TRBJ2-1; 10 bases agree with TRBD1. V lost 6 bases, J lost 7 bases, and 9 bases stayed unmatched. The CDR3 consists of 15 residues. Germline V lookup: CDR1 MNHEY, CDR2 SMNVEV (reference sequence).

The chain joins TRBV4-2 to TRBJ2-2, with TRBD1 matching 10 bases. This CDR3 contains 16 residues. J was trimmed by 5 bases and V by 4 bases; bases with no gene match: 7. Germline V CDR1 and CDR2: LGHNA, YNFKEQ. The CDR3 protein is CASSPSRGQGTGELFF. The CDR3 nucleotides read TGTGCCAGCAGCCCGAGCCGGGGACAGGGGACCGGGGAGCTGTTTTTT.

The rearrangement links TRBV5-4 to TRBJ2-7; 13 nucleotides match TRBD2. With V trimmed by 4 bases and J by 3 bases, 4 bases remained unmatched. The length of the CDR3 is 15 residues. The germline V gene encodes CDR1 SGHNT and CDR2 YYREEE (reference sequence). DNA for the CDR3: TGTGCCAGCAGCCTAGGACTAGCGGGAGACTACGAGCAGTACTTC. Protein sequence: CASSLGLAGDYEQYF.

This chain uses TRBV7-9 with TRBJ2-7; D remains unclear. This CDR3 has 14 residues. Trimming took 2 bases from V and 1 from J, leaving 9 bases between them. The germline CDR1 and CDR2 sequences are SEHNR and FQNEAQ (reference sequence). The CDR3 reads CASSLISGSYEQYF. The CDR3 DNA sequence: TGTGCCAGCAGCTTAATCTCCGGTTCCTACGAGCAGTACTTC.

The gene calls are TRBV24-1 and TRBJ1-5, with unresolved D. There are 12 residues in the CDR3. V was trimmed by 2 bases and J by 9 bases, leaving 7 bases between them. Germline V gene sequence: CDR1 KGHDR, CDR2 SFDVKD. CDR3 loop: CATSDSQLPQHF. CDR3 sequence (DNA): TGTGCCACCAGTGATTCCCAATTGCCCCAGCATTTT.

The chain combines TRBV10-3 with TRBJ2-3; 9 nucleotides align to TRBD1. Per germline, CDR1 ENHRY and CDR2 SYGVKD. V lost 7 bases to trimming and J lost 3 bases; unmatched junction nucleotides: 5. CDR3 length: 14 amino acids. CDR3 protein: CAIKPGQGTDTQYF. The DNA of the CDR3 is TGTGCCATCAAGCCGGGACAGGGAACAGATACGCAGTATTTT.

V is TRBV18 and J is TRBJ1-4; the D is unclear. Germline CDR1 and CDR2: KGHSH and LQKENI. Trimming pared 6 bases from V and 5 bases from J, leaving 16 bases between. The CDR3 loop spans 15 amino acids. CDR3 nucleotide sequence: TGTGCCAGCTCCGACCAGGTCGGGAACAATGAAAAACTGTTTTTT. The encoded protein is CASSDQVGNNEKLFF. The full variable domain, with the rest looked up from reference TRBV18 and TRBJ1-4, is NAGVMQNPRHLVRRRGQEARLRCSPMKGHSHVYWYRQLPEEGLKFMVYLQKENIIDESGMPKERFSAEFPKEGPSILRIQQVVRGDSAAYFCASSDQVGNNEKLFFGSGTQLSVL.

The J gene is TRBJ2-1, the V gene TRBV9; 8 positions agree with TRBD2. Germline CDR1 SGDLS, CDR2 YYNGEE. Trimming took 0 bases from V and 0 from J; bases not matched to a gene: 2. The CDR3 is 16 residues long. CDR3 nucleotides: TGTGCCAGCAGCGTAGACGGGGGGGCCTCCTACAATGAGCAGTTCTTC. This sequence encodes CASSVDGGASYNEQFF. Full variable domain (outside the CDR3, taken from reference TRBV9 and TRBJ2-1): DSGVTQTPKHLITATGQRVTLRCSPRSGDLSVYWYQQSLDQGLQFLIQYYNGEERAKGNILERFSAQQFPDLHSELNLSSLELGDSALYFCASSVDGGASYNEQFFGPGTRLTVL.

This clone was counted once. The rearrangement links TRBV7-2 to TRBJ1-2; 9 positions agree with TRBD1. Looked up from germline, CDR1 is SGHTA and CDR2 is FQGNSA. With V trimmed by 6 bases and J by 4 bases, 6 bases remained unmatched. This CDR3 comprises 14 residues. CDR3 coding DNA: TGTGCCAGCAGGGCCGGGACAGGGCCCTATGGCTACACCTTC. As protein: CASRAGTGPYGYTF.

The genes are TRBV5-8 and TRBJ2-7, with D unclear. Trimming cost V 0 bases and J 3 bases, with 10 bases left between them. Germline-derived CDR1 and CDR2 are SGHTS and YDEGEE. CDR3 length: 14 amino acids. Written as DNA, the CDR3 is TGTGCCAGCAGCTTGGGACAAGGCTTCTACGAGCAGTACTTC. It is translated as CASSLGQGFYEQYF.

The chain carries TRBV7-2 and TRBJ2-1; 7 positions match TRBD2. CDR1 SGHTA and CDR2 FQGNSA come from the germline V gene. The CDR3 is 16 residues long. Trimming cost V 6 bases and J 4 bases; bases outside gene matches: 12. The DNA of the CDR3 is TGTGCCAGCAGTTCCTACGGGGGGAACCTTTACAATGAGCAGTTCTTC. The encoded protein is CASSSYGGNLYNEQFF.

This chain links TRBV6-6 with TRBJ2-3; 7 bases are a match to TRBD1. The CDR3 spans 17 residues. Germline loops: CDR1 MNHNY, CDR2 SVGAGI (reference sequence). Trimming took 7 bases from V and 0 from J; bases not matched to a gene: 13. The CDR3 nucleotides are TGTGCCAGCATTCGAGTGAGGGGGACAGCTAGCACAGATACGCAGTATTTT. Translating it yields CASIRVRGTASTDTQYF.

V and J are TRBV4-1 and TRBJ2-5; 7 bases map to TRBD1. The J segment lost 1 base and the V segment lost 4 bases, leaving 6 bases of the junction unmatched. The CDR3 length is 15 residues. The germline V gene encodes CDR1 MGHRA and CDR2 YSYEKL. The CDR3 protein is CASSLSGTAQETQYF. For the CDR3, the DNA is TGCGCCAGCAGCCTATCCGGGACAGCCCAAGAGACCCAGTACTTC.

The rearrangement joins TRBV11-3 to TRBJ2-5; D perhaps matches TRBD1 (6 bases). CDR1 SGHNT and CDR2 YENEEA come from the germline V gene. The CDR3 extends over 14 amino acids. V lost 2 bases and J lost 2, with 9 bases in between. The CDR3 loop reads CASSLSGQQETQYF. CDR3 in DNA: TGTGCCAGCAGCTTATCTGGACAGCAAGAGACCCAGTACTTC.

The chain combines TRBV28 with TRBJ2-7, with TRBD2 matching over 12 bases. This CDR3 comprises 14 residues. The germline gives CDR1 MDHEN, CDR2 SYDVKM. Trimming cost V 10 bases and J 4 bases; bases outside gene matches: 8. This CDR3 reads CATSPGTSGYEQYF. The CDR3, as DNA: TGTGCCACCTCCCCCGGGACTAGCGGGTACGAGCAGTACTTC.

The chain recombines TRBV30 with TRBJ1-4, with 8 bases that match TRBD1. The CDR3 has 18 amino acids. V lost 3 bases and J lost 5; bases outside the gene matches: 17. In germline, CDR1 is GTSNPN, CDR2 SVGIG (reference sequence). DNA for the CDR3: TGTGCCTGGAGCGCTGCCTACTCGACAGGGGCTTCGAATGAAAAACTGTTTTTT. This translates into CAWSAAYSTGASNEKLFF.

The rearrangement joins TRBV3-1 (or the pseudogene TRBV3-2) to TRBJ2-5, with 10 bases that match TRBD1. Germline V gene lookup returns CDR1 LGHDT and CDR2 YNNKEL (reference sequence). V shed 6 bases, J shed 5 bases, and the junction held 9 bases outside the gene matches. This CDR3 contains 15 residues. CDR3 amino acids: CASSPGQGGGETQYF. The DNA of the CDR3 is TGTGCCAGCAGTCCCGGACAGGGGGGTGGTGAGACCCAGTACTTC.

DNA of the CDR3: TGTGCCAGCAGTGGTATAGTCTTCTACGAGCAGTACTTC. Protein sequence: CASSGIVFYEQYF. V is TRBV2 and J is TRBJ2-7; D is uncertain. Trimming took off 4 bases at V and 3 bases at J, with 10 bases between the two ends. The CDR3 totals 13 residues. CDR1 and CDR2 (germline): SNHLY, FYNNEI.

The genes are TRBV19 and TRBJ1-2; D remains ambiguous. V gave up 3 bases and J gave up 8 bases, with 10 bases separating them. Germline values: CDR1 LNHDA, CDR2 SQIVND (reference sequence). This CDR3 is 12 amino acids long. CDR3 DNA sequence: TGTGCCAGTAGTATGTGGTCGAGGGGCTACACCTTC. Protein product: CASSMWSRGYTF.

The CDR3 protein is CASSLSGEYNEQFF. In DNA form, the CDR3 reads TGTGCCAGCAGCTTGAGCGGAGAATACAATGAGCAGTTCTTC. The chain combines TRBV11-3 with TRBJ2-1, with D possibly TRBD2 on 5 matching bases. The germline V gene has CDR1 SGHNT and CDR2 YENEEA. Trimming took off 3 bases at V and 4 bases at J, with 10 bases between the two ends. CDR3 length: 14 residues.

The chain carries TRBV30 and TRBJ2-1, with D unresolved. CDR3 length equals 11 residues. V shed 3 bases and J shed 5 bases, with 5 bases lying between them. The V gene's germline CDR1 is GTSNPN and CDR2 SVGIG (reference sequence). CDR3 residues: CAWRLHNEQFF. The CDR3 nucleotides read TGTGCCTGGAGACTCCACAATGAGCAGTTCTTC.

The chain recombines TRBV11-2 with TRBJ2-7; 7 bases map to TRBD1. The CDR3 totals 14 residues. V gave up 7 bases and J gave up 3 bases; unmatched junction bases: 9. Per germline, CDR1 SGHAT and CDR2 FQNNGV. In nucleotides, the CDR3 is TGTGCCAGCACCGAACAAAGACAGGGCTACGAGCAGTACTTC. This codes for CASTEQRQGYEQYF. Together with reference TRBV11-2 and TRBJ2-7, the CDR3 gives the full variable domain: EAGVAQSPRYKIIEKRQSVAFWCNPISGHATLYWYQQILGQGPKLLIQFQNNGVVDDSQLPKDRFSAERLKGVDSTLKIQPAKLEDSAVYLCASTEQRQGYEQYFGPGTRLTVT.

The chain links TRBV4-2 to TRBJ2-3; TRBD2 matches at 14 bases. There are 19 residues in the CDR3. The J segment lost 1 base and the V segment lost 7 bases, leaving 13 bases of the junction unmatched. Germline CDR1 reads LGHNA; CDR2 reads YNFKEQ. This chain's CDR3 is CASTPSGTSGRGGTDTQYF. The CDR3 region has the DNA TGTGCCAGCACACCTTCCGGGACTAGCGGGAGAGGGGGCACAGATACGCAGTATTTT.

The CDR3 region is CASSSFSSYPTDTQYF. DNA for the CDR3: TGTGCCAGCAGTTCGTTTAGCTCCTACCCCACAGATACGCAGTATTTT. This chain links TRBV6-2 or TRBV6-3 with TRBJ2-3; D gene uncertain. CDR3 length equals 16 residues. With 4 bases removed from V and 2 bases from J, the gap between germline ends came to 16 bases. Germline assignment: CDR1 MNHEY and CDR2 SVGEGT.

Notes on this clone: One end of the junction is discordant with germline, which a read error may explain. The chain links TRBV7-2 to TRBJ2-7, with 7 bases identical to TRBD1. Germline V gives CDR1 SGHTA, CDR2 FQGNSA. The CDR3 totals 13 residues. This CDR3 reads CASSRSDRERFHF. The DNA for the CDR3 is TGTGCCAGCAGCCGGTCTGACAGGGAGCGCTTCCACTTC.

The genes are TRBV3-1 (or the pseudogene TRBV3-2) and TRBJ2-5; D is perhaps TRBD2 (5 bases). The ends were cut back, 2 bases at V and 3 bases at J, with 10 bases in the middle. Looked up from germline, CDR1 is LGHDT and CDR2 is YNNKEL (reference sequence). The CDR3 consists of 14 residues. The CDR3 sequence is CASSQKEEEETQYF. The CDR3 nucleotides are TGTGCCAGCAGCCAAAAGGAGGAGGAAGAGACCCAGTACTTC.

The chain uses TRBV18 and TRBJ2-7, with 8 positions matching TRBD1. The CDR3 runs to 15 residues. Germline-derived CDR1 and CDR2 are KGHSH and LQKENI. Trimming took 0 bases from V and 2 from J; bases not matched to a gene: 3. The CDR3 sequence is CASSPPVTGAYEQYF. Written as DNA, the CDR3 is TGTGCCAGCTCACCACCAGTGACAGGGGCCTACGAGCAGTACTTC.

The chain carries TRBV6-6 and TRBJ2-6, with D unclear. V gave up 7 bases and J gave up 0 bases, with 10 bases separating them. CDR3 length equals 15 residues. CDR1 MNHNY and CDR2 SVGAGI come from the germline V gene (reference sequence). The CDR3 DNA is TGTGCCAGCACCTATCGAGCCTCTGGGGCCAACGTCCTGACTTTC. Translation gives CASTYRASGANVLTF.